Listed below are T cell receptor beta chains from one sample, sequenced in a study of T cell changes during pregnancy in multiple sclerosis. The repertoire was sequenced with immunoSEQ multiplex PCR; TCRdb's copy has only in-frame clones and lacks some. This sample carries around 88,000 clones, roughly nine tenths of them seen once, and the ten largest clones take roughly 2.5%. Sample: peripheral blood, taken in the first trimester of pregnancy. These receptors were taken from a female donor with multiple sclerosis, enrolled in a pregnancy study. The CDR3 runs from the conserved cysteine through the conserved F or W. Fields, in order: J gene, clone size, V gene, D gene, CDR3 protein, CDR3 DNA. D genes are given only for firm matches. Clone size is shown for a subset of rows, as once, few, many or a class of expanded clone.

TRBJ1-1 | NA | TRBV27 | NA | CASSLVGEQNTEAFF | TGTGCCAGCAGTTTAGTGGGAGAGCAAAACACTGAAGCTTTCTTT
TRBJ2-7 | once | TRBV19 | TRBD2 | CASSIRTSGDTYEQYF | TGTGCCAGTAGTATCAGAACTAGCGGGGACACCTACGAGCAGTACTTC
TRBJ1-1 | NA | TRBV21-1 | NA | CASSPRDREWNTEAFF | TGTGCCAGCAGTCCCCGGGACAGGGAATGGAACACTGAAGCTTTCTTT
TRBJ1-1 | NA | TRBV7-9 | TRBD1 | CASSTFPTGVNTEAFF | TGTGCCAGCAGCACATTCCCCACAGGGGTGAACACTGAAGCTTTCTTT
TRBJ2-7 | NA | TRBV18 | TRBD1 | CASSPRDRVVNEQYF | TGTGCCAGCTCACCCCGGGACAGGGTGGTTAACGAGCAGTACTTC
TRBJ2-7 | NA | TRBV7-2 | NA | CASSLNRLSSYEQYF | TGTGCCAGCAGCTTGAACAGATTAAGCTCCTACGAGCAGTACTTC
TRBJ1-5 | NA | TRBV30 | NA | CAWSSSRNQPQHF | TGTGCCTGGAGCTCCTCCAGGAATCAGCCCCAGCATTTT
TRBJ1-1 | NA | TRBV28 | NA | CASILGGGWTEAFF | TGTGCCAGCATCCTTGGGGGGGGCTGGACTGAAGCTTTCTTT
TRBJ1-1 | once | TRBV7-2 | TRBD1 | CASRGQGVTEAFF | TGTGCCAGCAGAGGACAGGGGGTCACTGAAGCTTTCTTT
TRBJ2-1 | NA | TRBV27 | NA | CASRFPGSYNEQFF | TGTGCCAGCAGATTCCCAGGGTCCTACAATGAGCAGTTCTTC
TRBJ2-1 | NA | TRBV30 | NA | CAWSVQGFEQFF | TGTGCCTGGAGTGTTCAGGGGTTTGAGCAGTTCTTC
TRBJ2-3 | NA | TRBV5-1 | NA | CASSLGNAASTDTQYF | TGCGCCAGCAGCTTGGGTAATGCGGCTAGCACAGATACGCAGTATTTT
TRBJ2-7 | NA | TRBV7-2 | TRBD1 | CASSLGTGRLTYEQYF | TGTGCCAGCAGCTTAGGGACAGGTCGGTTAACCTACGAGCAGTACTTC
TRBJ2-3 | NA | TRBV18 | TRBD2 | CASSLMPPGLDFSTDTQYF | TGTGCCAGCTCACTTATGCCTCCGGGACTAGACTTTAGCACAGATACGCAGTATTTT
TRBJ2-5 | NA | TRBV11-1 | TRBD1 | CASIGTGLQETQYF | TGTGCCAGCATCGGGACAGGTCTCCAAGAGACCCAGTACTTC
TRBJ2-7 | NA | TRBV7-9 | NA | CASSPPGVARGEQYF | TGTGCCAGCAGCCCTCCCGGTGTGGCCCGGGGAGAGCAGTACTTC
TRBJ1-3 | NA | TRBV10-3 | NA | CAINTGSSGNTIYF | TGTGCCATCAATACCGGGAGCTCTGGAAACACCATATATTTT
TRBJ1-1 | NA | TRBV29-1 | TRBD1 | CSVTGTGLWNTEAFF | TGCAGCGTCACCGGGACAGGGTTATGGAACACTGAAGCTTTCTTT
TRBJ1-3 | NA | TRBV2 | NA | CASSNIGNTIYF | TGTGCCAGCAGTAACATAGGAAACACCATATATTTT
TRBJ2-7 | NA | TRBV4-1 | TRBD2 | CASSQDLRLAAYEQYF | TGCGCCAGCAGCCAAGATCTAAGGCTAGCGGCCTACGAGCAGTACTTC
TRBJ1-5 | NA | TRBV5-1 | NA | CASSLGPNSNQPQHF | TGCGCCAGCAGCCTAGGCCCGAATAGCAATCAGCCCCAGCATTTT
TRBJ1-2 | NA | TRBV6-6 | TRBD1 | CASSSPKQGTYGYTF | TGTGCCAGCAGTTCACCAAAACAGGGGACCTATGGCTACACCTTC
TRBJ2-1 | NA | TRBV19 | NA | CASKPTGTGLAGTIREFF | TGTGCCAGTAAGCCAACCGGGACAGGGCTAGCGGGAACGATCCGGGAGTTCTTC
TRBJ2-1 | NA | TRBV6-1 | TRBD2 | CASSWTSGSYEQFF | TGTGCCAGCAGTTGGACTAGCGGGAGTTATGAGCAGTTCTTC
TRBJ1-4 | NA | TRBV28 | NA | CASSYLRAGNEKLFF | TGTGCCAGCAGTTACCTCAGGGCTGGGAATGAAAAACTGTTTTTT
TRBJ2-7 | NA | TRBV2 | TRBD1 | CASRDPRQGREQYF | TGTGCCAGCAGAGACCCTCGACAGGGTCGCGAGCAGTACTTC
TRBJ2-7 | NA | TRBV6-1 | TRBD1 | CASSPWGQGAYEQYF | TGTGCCAGCTCCCCCTGGGGACAGGGGGCGTACGAGCAGTACTTC
TRBJ1-6 | NA | TRBV2 | NA | CASSAERKNSPLHF | TGTGCCAGCAGTGCGGAGCGAAAGAATTCACCCCTCCACTTT
TRBJ1-2 | few | TRBV6-1 | NA | CASIVGGLFTYGYTF | TGTGCCAGCATCGTGGGGGGTCTTTTCACCTATGGCTACACCTTC
TRBJ1-1 | NA | TRBV11-3 | NA | CASSLEEGNTEAFF | TGTGCCAGCAGCTTAGAGGAGGGGAACACTGAAGCTTTCTTT
TRBJ1-3 | NA | TRBV28 | NA | CASLRGRERNTIYF | TGTGCCAGCCTCCGTGGGAGGGAGAGAAACACCATATATTTT
TRBJ2-7 | NA | TRBV5-1 | NA | CASSSLGDSYEQYF | TGCGCCAGCAGCTCCCTCGGGGACTCCTACGAGCAGTACTTC
TRBJ1-1 | NA | TRBV7-9 | NA | CASSHSAGANTEAFF | TGTGCCAGCAGCCACTCCGCGGGGGCGAACACTGAAGCTTTCTTT
TRBJ2-7 | NA | TRBV7-8 | TRBD2 | CASSYQREGPQEQYF | TGTGCCAGCAGCTACCAGCGGGAGGGCCCTCAGGAGCAGTACTTC
TRBJ2-5 | NA | TRBV7-2 | TRBD2 | CASSLAPLGGAQYF | TGTGCCAGCAGCTTAGCGCCGCTCGGGGGGGCCCAGTACTTC